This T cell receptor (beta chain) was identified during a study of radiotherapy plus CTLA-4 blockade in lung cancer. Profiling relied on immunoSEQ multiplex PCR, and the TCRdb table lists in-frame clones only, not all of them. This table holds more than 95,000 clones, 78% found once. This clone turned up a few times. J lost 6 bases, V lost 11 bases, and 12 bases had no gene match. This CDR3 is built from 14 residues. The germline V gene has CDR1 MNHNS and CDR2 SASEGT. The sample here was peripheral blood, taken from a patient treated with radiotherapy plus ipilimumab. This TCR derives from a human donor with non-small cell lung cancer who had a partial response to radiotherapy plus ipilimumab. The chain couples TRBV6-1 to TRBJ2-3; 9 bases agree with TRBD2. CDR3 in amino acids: CARSAGGPGDTQYF. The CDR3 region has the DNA TGTGCCCGGTCGGCGGGAGGGCCAGGTGATACGCAGTATTTT.